These 13 T cell receptor beta chains share one sample of origin, sequenced in a study of blood T cell repertoires in COVID-19. Repertoires were generated with immunoSEQ multiplex PCR, while TCRdb's copy carries only in-frame clones and drops some. The sample has roughly 250,000 clones, around 88% seen once. Sequencing was done on a sample of PBMCs or T cells enriched from blood (not recorded which). These receptors were taken from a man aged 35 to 55 who had recovered from COVID-19.

V is TRBV28 and J is TRBJ1-5, with TRBD1 matching 8 bases. Germline values: CDR1 MDHEN, CDR2 SYDVKM. CDR3 size: 15 residues. V shed 6 bases and J 0 bases; nucleotides not matched to a gene: 4. The CDR3 spells CASRGTGNSNQPQHF. The CDR3, as DNA: TGTGCCAGCAGGGGGACAGGCAATAGCAATCAGCCCCAGCATTTT. The variable domain in full, completed from reference TRBV28 and TRBJ1-5, reads DVKVTQSSRYLVKRTGEKVFLECVQDMDHENMFWYRQDPGLGLRLIYFSYDVKMKEKGDIPEGYSVSREKKERFSLILESASTNQTSMYLCASRGTGNSNQPQHFGDGTRLSIL.

The V gene is TRBV7-3, the J gene TRBJ2-6, with TRBD1 identical over 8 bases. Germline V gene sequence: CDR1 SGHTA, CDR2 FQGTGA. The CDR3 totals 18 residues. The V and J ends lost 2 bases and 2 bases, in that order; junction bases with no gene match: 8. CDR3 coding DNA: TGTGCCAGCAGCTTAGGGCAGGGGGCTGTCGCTGGGGCCAACGTCCTGACTTTC. Its protein is CASSLGQGAVAGANVLTF.

The gene calls are TRBV5-4 and TRBJ2-2, with a weak D call TRBD1 (5 bases). The CDR3 has 16 residues. With 4 bases removed from V and 1 base from J, the gap between germline ends came to 14 bases. Germline V gene lookup returns CDR1 SGHNT and CDR2 YYREEE (reference sequence). CDR3 coding DNA: TGTGCCAGCAGCCCAAGAAGGCAGGGGAACACCGGGGAGCTGTTTTTT. It codes for CASSPRRQGNTGELFF.

About this clone: The same CDR3 is also encoded by other DNA sequences in this sample. The V gene is TRBV5-1, the J gene TRBJ1-3; no clear D. V dropped 0 bases and J dropped 0 bases, with 7 bases sitting between them. The CDR3 spans 15 residues. Germline V gene data show CDR1 as SGHRS and CDR2 as YFSETQ. The CDR3, as DNA: TGCGCCAGCAGCTTGGCCGGGTCCTCTGGAAACACCATATATTTT. Its protein is CASSLAGSSGNTIYF.

The rearrangement links TRBV13 to TRBJ1-1, with D tentatively TRBD1 (5 bases). This CDR3 comprises 16 residues. Germline CDR1 is PRHDT and CDR2 is FYEKMQ (reference sequence). V was trimmed by 5 bases and J by 0 bases, leaving 16 bases between them. CDR3 in amino acids: CASSPRGTHMNTEAFF. CDR3 in DNA: TGTGCCAGCAGCCCACGCGGGACGCATATGAACACTGAAGCTTTCTTT.

The chain carries TRBV7-6 and TRBJ2-2; perhaps TRBD2 as D (6 bases). Trimming left V 7 bases short and J 5 bases short, with 20 bases between. The germline V gene has CDR1 SGHVS and CDR2 FNYEAQ. The CDR3 contains 16 residues. The DNA for the CDR3 is TGTGCCAGCAAGGGAGTAAGGTACAGCGGGACCGGGGAGCTGTTTTTT. Protein product: CASKGVRYSGTGELFF.

In its sample, this clone was seen many times. The chain employs TRBV7-2 and TRBJ2-3; tentative D call: TRBD2 (7 bases). Germline V gene lookup returns CDR1 SGHTA and CDR2 FQGNSA. The germline V and J ends were trimmed by 3 bases and 2 bases, with 15 bases remaining between them. The CDR3 is 16 amino acids. The CDR3, as DNA: TGTGCCAGCAGCTTCGGGGCGGGGGCCATCACAGATACGCAGTATTTT. It codes for CASSFGAGAITDTQYF.

The count of this clone is one. The V call is TRBV4-3, the J call TRBJ1-4; no firm D call. This CDR3 spans 13 amino acids. Germline V gene lookup returns CDR1 LGHNA and CDR2 YSLEER. The V end lost 0 bases, the J end lost 8 bases, and 7 bases lay between the germline ends. The CDR3 region is CASSQEAGEKLFF. The CDR3 DNA reads TGCGCCAGCAGCCAAGAGGCGGGGGAAAAACTGTTTTTT.

The V and J genes are TRBV9 and TRBJ2-7, with 8 positions matching TRBD1. Trimming removed 3 bases from V and 2 bases from J; junction bases left unmatched: 4. This CDR3 is built from 14 residues. From germline, CDR1 is SGDLS and CDR2 YYNGEE. CDR3 sequence: CASSAEQGAYEQYF. The DNA for the CDR3 is TGTGCCAGCAGCGCCGAACAGGGGGCCTACGAGCAGTACTTC.

This clone was seen once. The chain links TRBV9 to TRBJ2-7, with a possible D match to TRBD2 (5 bases). Trimming stripped 0 bases from V and 13 bases from J, with 23 bases between. This CDR3 spans 15 amino acids. Germline CDR1 SGDLS, CDR2 YYNGEE. The CDR3 loop is CASSVGVFDSLALYF. As DNA, the CDR3 is TGTGCCAGCAGCGTAGGTGTGTTCGATTCGCTAGCACTATACTTC.

This clone occurred a few times. The chain combines TRBV5-8 with TRBJ2-1; tentative D call: TRBD2 (5 bases). Germline CDR1 reads SGHTS; CDR2 reads YDEGEE. Trimming stripped 7 bases from V and 3 bases from J, with 17 bases between. The CDR3 loop spans 15 amino acids. CDR3 region: CASLTGRSGYNEQFF. Written as DNA, the CDR3 is TGTGCCAGCCTGACGGGGAGATCTGGCTACAATGAGCAGTTCTTC.

The chain carries TRBV5-4 and TRBJ2-7; no definite D call. The CDR3 consists of 12 residues. The germline CDR1 and CDR2 sequences are SGHNT and YYREEE (reference sequence). The V end was cut by 2 bases, the J end by 4 bases, with 7 bases between. The CDR3 is CASSFAGYEQYF. The CDR3 coding sequence is TGTGCCAGCAGCTTTGCAGGATACGAGCAGTACTTC.

The genes are TRBV20-1 and TRBJ2-1; tentatively, D is TRBD1 (6 bases). The CDR3 loop spans 15 amino acids. Germline CDR1 and CDR2: DFQATT and SNEGSKA (reference sequence). Trimming took 3 bases from V and 3 from J, leaving 15 bases between them. The CDR3 DNA is TGCAGTGCTAGTCCCCCACAGGGAGACTACAATGAGCAGTTCTTC. It encodes CSASPPQGDYNEQFF.